These 29 T cell receptor beta chains share one sample of origin, sequenced in a study of T cells in tuberculosis (dated by TCRdb to 2016 to 2019). Library generation was performed with the immunoSEQ multiplex PCR assay. TCRdb stores this immuneACCESS table with in-frame sequences only. Part of the clones is absent; in the studies checked, under half of the shortfall reflects unresolved V genes, and no reason is known for the rest. The sample data list tens of thousands of clones, and about 85% of these were observed just once. The ten largest clones take up less than 6.5% of the sample. Taken with the paper, the label for time point translates to: new active TB diagnosis, blood taken before or within 7 days of starting treatment. Sequencing was performed on PBMCs, taken at tuberculosis diagnosis. The receptors here all came from an adult with tuberculosis.

This clone was found a few times. This chain links TRBV21-1 with TRBJ2-6; the listed D gene, TRBD1, was not tested against the DNA. TRBV21-1 is noted as a pseudogene. The CDR3 is 18 residues long. The CDR3: CASSEGDEVSSGANVLTF. CDR3 in DNA: TGTGCCAGCAGCGAGGGGGACGAGGTTAGCTCTGGGGCCAACGTCCTGACTTTC.

CDR3 amino acids: CASSAFDSLATEAFF. In nucleotides, the CDR3 is TGTGCCAGCAGCGCCTTCGACAGCCTTGCCACTGAAGCTTTCTTT. This rearrangement joins TRBV9 to TRBJ1-1; perhaps TRBD1 as D (5 bases). CDR3 length: 15 residues. The V gene lost 3 bases and the J gene lost 4 bases, with 16 bases spanning the gap. Looked up from germline, CDR1 is SGDLS and CDR2 is YYNGEE.

V is TRBV5-4 and J is TRBJ2-3, with D tentatively TRBD2 (6 bases). The germline CDR1 and CDR2 sequences are SGHNT and YYREEE (reference sequence). Trimming took 1 base from V and 5 from J, leaving 11 bases between them. The CDR3 contains 14 residues. The CDR3: CASSLTRRGDTQYF. CDR3 DNA: TGTGCCAGCAGCTTGACCCGGCGGGGAGATACGCAGTATTTT.

This chain joins TRBV6-6 and TRBJ1-2, with 9 nucleotides matching TRBD1. J was trimmed by 7 bases and V by 6 bases; bases with no gene match: 12. The V gene's germline CDR1 is MNHNY and CDR2 SVGAGI (reference sequence). The length of the CDR3 is 15 residues. The CDR3 bases are TGTGCCAGCAGCGACAGGGGGGAGGTTGAATCTGGCTACACCTTC. Its protein product is CASSDRGEVESGYTF.

DNA for the CDR3: TGTGCCTGGAGTCTGAAAGCCATCTCTGGGGCCAACGTCCTGACTTTC. Translation: CAWSLKAISGANVLTF. The rearrangement uses TRBV30 and TRBJ2-6; D unclear. Germline CDR1 reads GTSNPN; CDR2 reads SVGIG (reference sequence). V shed 2 bases and J shed 0 bases, with 11 bases lying between them. This CDR3 spans 16 amino acids.

The chain joins TRBV2 to TRBJ2-6; TRBD1 aligns across 9 bases. Germline CDR1 and CDR2: SNHLY and FYNNEI. The CDR3 runs 17 residues. V was pared by 6 bases and J by 1 base, with 7 bases of the junction left unmatched. CDR3 in amino acids: CASRMGQGGSGANVLTF. CDR3 coding DNA: TGTGCCAGCAGGATGGGACAGGGAGGTTCTGGGGCCAACGTCCTGACTTTC.

The chain recombines TRBV28 with TRBJ2-7; 12 nucleotides match TRBD2. The CDR3 loop spans 15 amino acids. Per germline, CDR1 MDHEN and CDR2 SYDVKM. The V gene end was trimmed by 5 bases and the J gene end by 6 bases; junction bases not matched to a gene: 8. The CDR3 DNA is TGTGCCAGCAGTCGTCCTAGCGGGAGGGTTTCCGAGCAGTACTTC. Amino acid sequence: CASSRPSGRVSEQYF.

The chain carries TRBV27 and TRBJ2-4; 11 nucleotides line up with TRBD1. CDR1 is MNHEY and CDR2 is SMNVEV in the germline V gene (reference sequence). This CDR3 contains 16 residues. Trimming cost V 8 bases and J 0 bases; bases outside gene matches: 6. The CDR3 DNA sequence: TGTGCCAGCCTGGACAGGGGGCACATAGCCAAAAACATTCAGTACTTC. Translating gives CASLDRGHIAKNIQYF.

The chain is built from TRBV12-5 and TRBJ1-1; 10 bases line up with TRBD1. CDR3 length equals 19 residues. J was trimmed by 2 bases and V by 0 bases; bases with no gene match: 12. Germline CDR1 LGHNT, CDR2 FRNRAP. The CDR3 region is CASGLVIAGTGASNTEAFF. The DNA for the CDR3 is TGTGCTAGTGGTTTGGTAATAGCAGGGACAGGGGCTTCCAACACTGAAGCTTTCTTT.

The CDR3 bases are TGTGCCAGCAGCTTAGTAGAGGAAGCTTTCTTT. Protein sequence: CASSLVEEAFF. V usage is TRBV11-2 and J usage is TRBJ1-1; the D is unclear. Germline lookup yields CDR1 SGHAT and CDR2 FQNNGV. The V gene lost 1 base and the J gene lost 8 bases, with 5 bases spanning the gap. The CDR3 is made up of 11 amino acids.

The rearrangement links TRBV30 to TRBJ2-7; 9 positions match TRBD2. V was pared by 1 base and J by 0 bases, with 10 bases of the junction left unmatched. Germline V gene sequence: CDR1 GTSNPN, CDR2 SVGIG (reference sequence). CDR3 length: 17 residues. CDR3 sequence reads: CAWSGKLLAGHSYEQYF. The CDR3 DNA sequence: TGTGCCTGGAGTGGAAAACTCCTAGCGGGGCACTCCTACGAGCAGTACTTC.

The gene calls are TRBV19 and TRBJ2-1; perhaps TRBD1 as D (5 bases). This CDR3 has 20 residues. V lost 6 bases and J lost 0, with 27 bases in between. Germline loops: CDR1 LNHDA, CDR2 SQIVND (reference sequence). CDR3 amino acids: CASSSVFGIDSLLSYNEQFF. The CDR3 DNA sequence: TGTGCCAGTAGCTCAGTATTCGGAATCGACAGCCTTCTCTCCTACAATGAGCAGTTCTTC.

CDR3 DNA sequence: TGTGCCACCTGGGCAGGGGCTAGGTACAATGAGCAGTTCTTC. Residues: CATWAGARYNEQFF. The chain recombines TRBV10-3 with TRBJ2-1; weak D call: TRBD1 (6 bases). Germline loops: CDR1 ENHRY, CDR2 SYGVKD. The CDR3 is 14 amino acids. V was pared by 10 bases and J by 4 bases, with 17 bases between.

V is TRBV19 and J is TRBJ1-5, with a tentative D call TRBD1 (6 bases). V was trimmed by 3 bases and J by 0 bases, leaving 12 bases between them. In germline, CDR1 is LNHDA, CDR2 SQIVND (reference sequence). The CDR3 runs 16 residues. Here the CDR3 DNA reads TGTGCCAGTAGTATCCGATACAGGGCTAGCAATCAGCCCCAGCATTTT. Residues: CASSIRYRASNQPQHF.

This chain uses TRBV20-1 with TRBJ1-2; D remains unclear. V gave up 0 bases and J gave up 13 bases, with 12 bases separating them. The germline V gene encodes CDR1 DFQATT and CDR2 SNEGSKA (reference sequence). This CDR3 is built from 11 residues. CDR3 DNA: TGCAGTGCTAGAGATAGAACTAAAGTCACCTTC. Amino acid sequence: CSARDRTKVTF.

V gene TRBV5-1 combines with J gene TRBJ1-1; 7 nucleotides line up with TRBD1. CDR3 size: 16 residues. Germline V CDR1 and CDR2: SGHRS, YFSETQ. The V gene end was trimmed by 4 bases and the J gene end by 0 bases; junction bases not matched to a gene: 9. The CDR3 region is CASSPGQLSMNTEAFF. In DNA form, the CDR3 reads TGCGCCAGCAGCCCGGGACAGCTGAGCATGAACACTGAAGCTTTCTTT.

The chain's CDR3 is CASSLGLDLGQYF. CDR3 bases: TGTGCCAGCTCTCTCGGACTGGACCTAGGGCAGTACTTC. The rearrangement uses TRBV18 and TRBJ2-4; TRBD2 might be the D (5 bases). The V and J ends lost 6 bases and 13 bases respectively, with 19 bases between them. CDR1 is KGHSH, CDR2 LQKENI, per germline. CDR3 length: 13 amino acids.

The genes are TRBV27 and TRBJ1-6; 8 positions match TRBD1. This CDR3 has 15 amino acids. From germline, CDR1 is MNHEY and CDR2 SMNVEV (reference sequence). Trimming took 0 bases from V and 11 from J; bases not matched to a gene: 6. The CDR3 DNA reads TGTGCCAGCAGTTTATCGCAAACAGGGGGAACACCCCTCCACTTT. It translates to CASSLSQTGGTPLHF.

The chain is built from TRBV9 and TRBJ2-3; the match to TRBD2 covers 8 bases. The CDR3 is made up of 21 amino acids. Germline trimming cut 0 bases from V and 4 bases from J; bases unmatched to any gene: 22. Looked up from germline, CDR1 is SGDLS and CDR2 is YYNGEE. For the CDR3, the DNA is TGTGCCAGCAGCGTAGATGCTGGGCGCGGACTAGCCGCGATGGGACCAGATACGCAGTATTTT. Protein product: CASSVDAGRGLAAMGPDTQYF.

This chain uses TRBV11-2 with TRBJ2-5; 8 bases map to TRBD1. The V gene end was trimmed by 0 bases and the J gene end by 2 bases; junction bases not matched to a gene: 8. The CDR3 spans 17 residues. Germline lookup yields CDR1 SGHAT and CDR2 FQNNGV. Here the CDR3 DNA reads TGTGCCAGCAGCTTAGATCGTCCAGGGGGCCCTCAAGAGACCCAGTACTTC. Translated, it gives CASSLDRPGGPQETQYF.

The sample holds one count of this clone. V usage is TRBV19 and J usage is TRBJ2-3; TRBD2 might be the D (5 bases). The CDR3 covers 15 residues. V was pared by 0 bases and J by 5 bases, with 12 bases between. Germline V gives CDR1 LNHDA, CDR2 SQIVND (reference sequence). The CDR3 spells CASSIEVLAGDTQYF. In nucleotides, the CDR3 is TGTGCCAGTAGTATAGAAGTCCTAGCCGGAGATACGCAGTATTTT.

V usage is TRBV4-3 and J usage is TRBJ2-5; 7 bases map to TRBD2. With 0 bases clipped from V and 5 bases from J, the junction kept 12 bases outside the gene matches. Germline assignment: CDR1 LGHNA and CDR2 YSLEER. The CDR3 runs to 17 residues. The CDR3 sequence: CASSQEVYQAGRETQYF. The CDR3, as DNA: TGCGCCAGCAGCCAAGAGGTTTACCAAGCGGGAAGGGAGACCCAGTACTTC.

This chain joins TRBV6-5 and TRBJ2-7, with D maybe TRBD2 (5 bases). Trimming removed 2 bases at V and 7 bases at J, with 18 bases between. In germline, CDR1 is MNHEY, CDR2 SVGAGI. This CDR3 contains 15 residues. The CDR3 sequence: CASSYDVTNGWEQYF. DNA of the CDR3: TGTGCCAGCAGTTACGATGTGACTAACGGGTGGGAGCAGTACTTC.

The V and J genes are TRBV7-9 and TRBJ2-1; no reliable D call. From germline, CDR1 is SEHNR and CDR2 FQNEAQ (reference sequence). V shed 4 bases and J shed 9 bases, with 13 bases lying between them. The CDR3 sequence is 13 residues long. CDR3 residues: CASSSDRSPEQFF. The DNA of the CDR3 is TGTGCCAGCAGCTCAGACCGGAGCCCTGAGCAGTTCTTC.

The chain carries TRBV7-9 and TRBJ2-7, with 8 bases identical to TRBD2. Germline trimming cut 1 base from V and 2 bases from J; bases unmatched to any gene: 7. The V gene's germline CDR1 is SEHNR and CDR2 FQNEAQ (reference sequence). The CDR3 has 16 residues. This CDR3 reads CASSLGGGRSPYEQYF. The CDR3 DNA is TGTGCCAGCAGCTTAGGTGGCGGGAGGTCACCCTACGAGCAGTACTTC.

The CDR3 DNA sequence: TGTGCCAGCAGCTTAGTGGGGGCGCGCGAGCAGTACTTC. This translates into CASSLVGAREQYF. This sequence joins TRBV11-1 and TRBJ2-7; a possible D gene is TRBD1 (6 bases). The V end was cut by 1 base, the J end by 6 bases, with 10 bases between. From germline, CDR1 is SGHAT and CDR2 FQDESV (reference sequence). CDR3 size: 13 residues.

The rearrangement uses TRBV11-2 and TRBJ1-3; perhaps TRBD1 as D (6 bases). This CDR3 contains 15 residues. V lost 1 base to trimming and J lost 2 bases, with 9 bases between them. Germline CDR1 reads SGHAT; CDR2 reads FQNNGV. The CDR3 DNA sequence: TGTGCCAGCAGCTTAGGGGGGCAAGCTGGAAACACCATATATTTT. This codes for CASSLGGQAGNTIYF. Using reference TRBV11-2 and TRBJ1-3 for the parts outside the CDR3, the full variable domain is EAGVAQSPRYKIIEKRQSVAFWCNPISGHATLYWYQQILGQGPKLLIQFQNNGVVDDSQLPKDRFSAERLKGVDSTLKIQPAKLEDSAVYLCASSLGGQAGNTIYFGEGSWLTVV.

The rearrangement uses TRBV5-1 and TRBJ2-3; maybe TRBD1 (5 bases). Trimming shortened V by 5 bases and J by 2 bases, and 12 bases separated the two germline ends. Per the germline V gene, CDR1 is SGHRS and CDR2 is YFSETQ. The CDR3 runs to 14 residues. The CDR3 nucleotides read TGCGCCAGCAGGGTAGGGGAATACACAGATACGCAGTATTTT. Its protein product is CASRVGEYTDTQYF. The variable domain in full, with the rest retrieved from reference TRBV5-1 and TRBJ2-3, is KAGVTQTPRYLIKTRGQQVTLSCSPISGHRSVSWYQQTPGQGLQFLFEYFSETQRNKGNFPGRFSGRQFSNSRSEMNVSTLELGDSALYLCASRVGEYTDTQYFGPGTRLTVL.

The chain is built from TRBV2 and TRBJ1-4; D ambiguous. CDR3 length: 19 amino acids. V shed 6 bases and J shed 0 bases, with 23 bases lying between them. From germline, CDR1 is SNHLY and CDR2 FYNNEI. Here the CDR3 reads CASSAPGETMLATNEKLFF. In DNA, the CDR3 is TGTGCCAGCAGCGCTCCGGGAGAGACGATGCTTGCAACTAATGAAAAACTGTTTTTT. The full variable domain, with the rest looked up from reference TRBV2 and TRBJ1-4, is EPEVTQTPSHQVTQMGQEVILRCVPISNHLYFYWYRQILGQKVEFLVSFYNNEISEKSEIFDDQFSVERPDGSNFTLKIRSTKLEDSAMYFCASSAPGETMLATNEKLFFGSGTQLSVL.